This section outlines one TCR beta chain sequence together with its context. Its antigen is unidentified. These data come from a study of T cell responses to AZD1222 COVID-19 vaccine. Findings of the study overall: After the peak T cell response, and only then, were repertoires sampled.

Repertoires were generated with immunoSEQ multiplex PCR, while TCRdb's copy carries only in-frame clones and drops some. The repertoire holds nearly 110,000 clones, about 90% seen once, with about 8.1% in the top ten. The CDR3 length is 13 residues. Per the germline V gene, CDR1 is LGHDT and CDR2 is YNNKEL (reference sequence). With 6 bases removed from V and 0 bases from J, the gap between germline ends came to 8 bases. This clonotype originated in an adult who received the AZD1222 COVID-19 vaccine. Sequenced material: peripheral blood, taken 28 days after the second AZD1222 dose. The V and J genes are TRBV3-1 (or the pseudogene TRBV3-2) and TRBJ1-2, with D hard to call. Written as DNA, the CDR3 is TGTGCCAGCAGGCCAGAAGCTAACTATGGCTACACCTTC. It is translated as CASRPEANYGYTF.